This is a list of T cell receptor beta chains from one sample in a study of ipilimumab plus nivolumab after autologous stem cell transplantation. Method: immunoSEQ multiplex PCR; TCRdb's copy keeps in-frame clones and lacks some. Here the sample spans around 84,000 clones, under 85% being singletons. The material sequenced was PBMCs, taken in a trial of ipilimumab plus nivolumab as post-transplant consolidation. These TCRs come from a male donor with diffuse large B-cell lymphoma. The CDR3 runs from the conserved cysteine through the conserved F or W. The order of the fields is CDR3 DNA, CDR3 protein, V gene, clone size, D gene, J gene. The D gene is left open where the match is weak. Part of the rows lack a size; the others show once, few, many or a class for expanded clones.

CDR3nt: TGTGCCACCAGCAGAGTGGTTACGGCAGGGGCGTACGAGCAGTACTTC
CDR3aa: CATSRVVTAGAYEQYF
v_gene: TRBV15
abundance: .
d_gene: .
j_gene: TRBJ2-7

CDR3nt: TGCGCCAGCACTGGACTTGGTAACAATGAGCAGTTCTTC
CDR3aa: CASTGLGNNEQFF
v_gene: TRBV5-1
abundance: .
d_gene: .
j_gene: TRBJ2-1

CDR3nt: TGTGCCAGTAGTACGGGTGGTAACTATGGCTACACCTTC
CDR3aa: CASSTGGNYGYTF
v_gene: TRBV19
abundance: .
d_gene: .
j_gene: TRBJ1-2

CDR3nt: TGTGCCAGTAGTATAGGGGCCCCCACAGGGCAAGAGACCCAGTACTTC
CDR3aa: CASSIGAPTGQETQYF
v_gene: TRBV19
abundance: few
d_gene: .
j_gene: TRBJ2-5

CDR3nt: TGTGCCAGCAGTGTTAGTCGACAGGGACCCTCTGGGGCCAACGTCCTGACTTTC
CDR3aa: CASSVSRQGPSGANVLTF
v_gene: TRBV2
abundance: .
d_gene: TRBD1
j_gene: TRBJ2-6

CDR3nt: TGCGCCAGCAGCTTGGAAGGGATCGTCGATACGCAGTATTTT
CDR3aa: CASSLEGIVDTQYF
v_gene: TRBV5-1
abundance: .
d_gene: .
j_gene: TRBJ2-3

CDR3nt: TGTGCCGGACAGGGAGGGGGCTACGAGCAGTACTTC
CDR3aa: CAGQGGGYEQYF
v_gene: TRBV30
abundance: .
d_gene: .
j_gene: TRBJ2-7

CDR3nt: TGTGCCAGCAGCTTAGCAGGACAGGGAGGATACCAAGAGACCCAGTACTTC
CDR3aa: CASSLAGQGGYQETQYF
v_gene: TRBV7-2
abundance: .
d_gene: TRBD1
j_gene: TRBJ2-5

CDR3nt: TGTGCCAGCAGCGGGCGGGTCAGGACTAGCGGGGGGGGCGGGACCCAGTACTTC
CDR3aa: CASSGRVRTSGGGGTQYF
v_gene: TRBV7-2
abundance: .
d_gene: TRBD2
j_gene: TRBJ2-5

CDR3nt: TGTGCCAGCAGTGAGTTCGCCGGCAACACCTACGAGCAGTACTTC
CDR3aa: CASSEFAGNTYEQYF
v_gene: TRBV25-1
abundance: .
d_gene: .
j_gene: TRBJ2-7

CDR3nt: TGTGCCAGCAGCTTCCGACAGGGGGTTCTTAATTCACCCCTCCACTTT
CDR3aa: CASSFRQGVLNSPLHF
v_gene: TRBV7-4
abundance: .
d_gene: TRBD1
j_gene: TRBJ1-6

CDR3nt: TGTGCCAGCAGTGCGACTAGCGGGGGGGCAGATGAGCAGTTCTTC
CDR3aa: CASSATSGGADEQFF
v_gene: TRBV2
abundance: .
d_gene: TRBD2
j_gene: TRBJ2-1

CDR3nt: TGTGCCAGCAGCTTAGTCTTCACTAGCGGACAAGAGACCCAGTACTTC
CDR3aa: CASSLVFTSGQETQYF
v_gene: TRBV7-2
abundance: few
d_gene: TRBD2
j_gene: TRBJ2-5

CDR3nt: TGTGCCAGCAGTTACTCCCTCAGGTTGAACACCGGGGAGCTGTTTTTT
CDR3aa: CASSYSLRLNTGELFF
v_gene: TRBV6-5
abundance: few
d_gene: .
j_gene: TRBJ2-2

CDR3nt: TGTGCCAGCAGCTTAGCTAGCCCACCTGCTGAAGCTTTCTTT
CDR3aa: CASSLASPPAEAFF
v_gene: TRBV7-9
abundance: .
d_gene: .
j_gene: TRBJ1-1

CDR3nt: TGTGCCAGCAGCGACCCACGGACTGAAGCTTTCTTT
CDR3aa: CASSDPRTEAFF
v_gene: TRBV2
abundance: few
d_gene: .
j_gene: TRBJ1-1

CDR3nt: TGTGCCACCAGCGGGGGGGGCTCGGGGGAGACCCAGTACTTC
CDR3aa: CATSGGGSGETQYF
v_gene: TRBV15
abundance: .
d_gene: .
j_gene: TRBJ2-5

CDR3nt: TGTGCCAGCAGTTACGGGACGGAAGCTTTCTTT
CDR3aa: CASSYGTEAFF
v_gene: TRBV6-5
abundance: .
d_gene: .
j_gene: TRBJ1-1

CDR3nt: TGTGCCAGCAGCTTAGCCTCCATCAGGGCAGAGACCCAGTACTTC
CDR3aa: CASSLASIRAETQYF
v_gene: TRBV7-6
abundance: .
d_gene: .
j_gene: TRBJ2-5

CDR3nt: TGTGCCAGCAGCCGGGACAGCTCTGGAAACACCATATATTTT
CDR3aa: CASSRDSSGNTIYF
v_gene: TRBV5-6
abundance: few
d_gene: TRBD1
j_gene: TRBJ1-3

CDR3nt: TGTGCCAGCAGTTTCGGTAGAACCGCTAACTATGGCTACACCTTC
CDR3aa: CASSFGRTANYGYTF
v_gene: TRBV6-5
abundance: .
d_gene: .
j_gene: TRBJ1-2

CDR3nt: TGCGCCAGCAAAACCGGGACAGGGGGCTCTGGGGCCAACGTCCTGACTTTC
CDR3aa: CASKTGTGGSGANVLTF
v_gene: TRBV5-1
abundance: .
d_gene: TRBD1
j_gene: TRBJ2-6

CDR3nt: TGCAGCGTTGCTAGCGGGGGCTACGAGCAGTACTTC
CDR3aa: CSVASGGYEQYF
v_gene: TRBV29-1
abundance: .
d_gene: TRBD2
j_gene: TRBJ2-7

CDR3nt: TGTGCCAGTCCCCCGAGCTCCTCCTACGAGCAGTACTTC
CDR3aa: CASPPSSSYEQYF
v_gene: TRBV6-5
abundance: few
d_gene: .
j_gene: TRBJ2-7

CDR3nt: TGTGCCAGCAGTTACTCGCGGGGCTACACCTTC
CDR3aa: CASSYSRGYTF
v_gene: TRBV6-5
abundance: once
d_gene: .
j_gene: TRBJ1-2

CDR3nt: TGTGCTAGTGGTTTAGGGGGCCGGGGGGGCAATCAGCCCCAGCATTTT
CDR3aa: CASGLGGRGGNQPQHF
v_gene: TRBV12-5
abundance: .
d_gene: TRBD1
j_gene: TRBJ1-5

CDR3nt: TGTGCCAGCAGCCCGGGACACCAAGAGACCCAGTACTTC
CDR3aa: CASSPGHQETQYF
v_gene: TRBV7-2
abundance: .
d_gene: .
j_gene: TRBJ2-5

CDR3nt: TGTGCCAGTAGTATTAATCAGGGGCCCTATGGCTACACCTTC
CDR3aa: CASSINQGPYGYTF
v_gene: TRBV19
abundance: .
d_gene: .
j_gene: TRBJ1-2

CDR3nt: TGTGCCAGCAGCTTTTGGGGGCCTAATAACTACGAGCAGTACTTC
CDR3aa: CASSFWGPNNYEQYF
v_gene: TRBV5-4
abundance: .
d_gene: .
j_gene: TRBJ2-7

CDR3nt: TGCGCCAGCAGTCAATCAGCCGGCAGGGGTTGCCAAAAGGGTGAAAAACTGTTTTTT
CDR3aa: CASSQSAGRGCQKGEKLFF
v_gene: TRBV23-1
abundance: .
d_gene: .
j_gene: TRBJ1-4

CDR3nt: TGCGCCAGCAGCCAGGGCACCGGGCAGCCCCAGCATTTT
CDR3aa: CASSQGTGQPQHF
v_gene: TRBV4-1
abundance: .
d_gene: .
j_gene: TRBJ1-5

CDR3nt: TGTGCCAGCAGTGACCTGTACTCGCGCTCCGGGGAGCTGTTTTTT
CDR3aa: CASSDLYSRSGELFF
v_gene: TRBV2
abundance: few
d_gene: .
j_gene: TRBJ2-2

CDR3nt: TGTGCCAGTAGAGGGGGCGCTTGGGATTCACCCCTCCACTTT
CDR3aa: CASRGGAWDSPLHF
v_gene: TRBV7-9
abundance: few
d_gene: TRBD1
j_gene: TRBJ1-6

CDR3nt: TGTGCCAGCAGCTTGGTGGACAGCACAGATACGCAGTATTTT
CDR3aa: CASSLVDSTDTQYF
v_gene: TRBV5-6
abundance: .
d_gene: .
j_gene: TRBJ2-3

CDR3nt: TGTGCAAGTCGCTTAGTGGGTACGCCAGGGAACACTGAAGCTTTCTTT
CDR3aa: CASRLVGTPGNTEAFF
v_gene: TRBV12-2
abundance: .
d_gene: .
j_gene: TRBJ1-1

CDR3nt: TGTGCCAGCAGCTCCGGACTTCAGGAGACCCAGTACTTC
CDR3aa: CASSSGLQETQYF
v_gene: TRBV5-6
abundance: once
d_gene: .
j_gene: TRBJ2-5

CDR3nt: TGCGCCAGCAGAATCATTGAGGGAAGCTCTGGGGCCAACGTCCTGACTTTC
CDR3aa: CASRIIEGSSGANVLTF
v_gene: TRBV5-1
abundance: .
d_gene: .
j_gene: TRBJ2-6

CDR3nt: TGTGCCAGCAGAGACTGGGAAAGGGCCTACGAGCAGTACTTC
CDR3aa: CASRDWERAYEQYF
v_gene: TRBV6-6
abundance: .
d_gene: .
j_gene: TRBJ2-7

CDR3nt: TGTGCCAGCCAACATGGATCACAGGGGAGGGATACGCAGTATTTT
CDR3aa: CASQHGSQGRDTQYF
v_gene: TRBV19
abundance: few
d_gene: .
j_gene: TRBJ2-3

CDR3nt: TGTGCCAGCAGCTCATCCGGGACAGGGGGCAATTCACCCCTCCACTTT
CDR3aa: CASSSSGTGGNSPLHF
v_gene: TRBV5-4
abundance: few
d_gene: TRBD1
j_gene: TRBJ1-6

CDR3nt: TGTGCCAGCGGTATTGGGGAGGGTGAGCAGTTCTTC
CDR3aa: CASGIGEGEQFF
v_gene: TRBV7-9
abundance: .
d_gene: TRBD2
j_gene: TRBJ2-1

CDR3nt: TGTGCCAGTAGGCCGGGACAGGGTATGAGTGGCAATCAGCCCCAGCATTTT
CDR3aa: CASRPGQGMSGNQPQHF
v_gene: TRBV19
abundance: .
d_gene: TRBD1
j_gene: TRBJ1-5

CDR3nt: TGTGCCAGCAGCCCTGACCGGGCAGTTAGGTACGAGCAGTACTTC
CDR3aa: CASSPDRAVRYEQYF
v_gene: TRBV7-8
abundance: .
d_gene: .
j_gene: TRBJ2-7

CDR3nt: TGTGCCAGCAGTGAAATGAAGGGGGGGCCACAAGAGACCCAGTACTTC
CDR3aa: CASSEMKGGPQETQYF
v_gene: TRBV6-1
abundance: .
d_gene: .
j_gene: TRBJ2-5

CDR3nt: TGCGCCAGCAGCTCGAACCAGGGGGCCCTGGGTGGCTACACCTTC
CDR3aa: CASSSNQGALGGYTF
v_gene: TRBV5-1
abundance: .
d_gene: TRBD1
j_gene: TRBJ1-2

CDR3nt: TGTGCCAGCTCGGGACAGGGCTATGGCTACACCTTC
CDR3aa: CASSGQGYGYTF
v_gene: TRBV6-1
abundance: .
d_gene: TRBD1
j_gene: TRBJ1-2